This TCR beta chain derives from a study of cytomegalovirus exposure and HLA in healthy donors (dated by TCRdb to about 2017). For context, the study as a whole: An earlier analysis of 587 of the donors reported 250 to 350 Gb of sequence data and 90 million to 120 million unique TCR beta sequences obtained from some 200 million T cells. Genome-wide SNP genotypes for about 65% of the 666 donors were used in a later genetic analysis, which treated that subset as a discovery cohort. A later analysis re-examined previously published TCR beta repertoires from just over 650 donors and added high-resolution HLA genotyping to investigate patterns of TCR occurrence. The study used immunosequencing to profile the T cell repertoires of 666 subjects and linked those repertoires to cytomegalovirus serostatus. Both class I and class II loci were covered by HLA typing, at four-digit resolution. About 280 gigabases of sequencing data and 70 million to 95 million unique TCR sequences made up an early release that covered fewer than 650 HLA-typed donors. Five DR-DQ haplotypes were handled as single units for association and clustering, since linkage in the cohort was strong. Typing coverage differed by locus: A, B, C, DRB1 and DQB1 were typed in roughly 620-630 donors, DQA1 in roughly 510, DPA1 in approximately 600, and DPB1 in around 440. Every discovery cohort repertoire had been produced on one sequencing platform. The study combined high-throughput TCR immunosequencing, statistical association of individual TCRs with disease status, and machine learning to predict cytomegalovirus infection status. The later analysis used no new phenotypic data to find candidate immune exposures, relying instead on TCR beta sequences and their occurrence across donors. Donor age, sex, ethnicity and CMV serostatus were compiled together with the repertoire data. In an earlier analysis of roughly 540 of the donors, high-throughput TCR beta sequencing was used to judge whether each TCR beta V gene segment behaved as functional or pseudogenic. The study was designed to test whether signatures of past pathogen exposure could be identified by cataloging public T cell receptors. Across 300 to 500 genotyped donors of the cohort, an average of roughly 250,000 unique TCR beta nucleotide sequences per donor were sequenced, and roughly a sixth of those sequences were non-productive. Besides the first cohort of about 730 subjects, a separate validation cohort made up of 120 different subjects was used. Of the 300 to 500 genotyped donors, 70% to 90% were placed in the genetic ancestry cluster associated with self-reported Caucasian donors.

General conclusions and limits of the study: Around 16 rarely observed V segments, including chromosome 9 orphons, were excluded from the earlier analysis of a few hundred of the donors because counts were too low. Linkage disequilibrium might explain the correlated functional status among segregating V segments, but an unknown experimental factor could not be ruled out. Only TCR beta chains were sequenced in this cohort, and the absence of alpha or paired-chain data limited detectable features. Because HLA typing was unavailable for some donors at each locus, only the typed subset was used in association tests. Immune exposure information for the cohort was limited to CMV serostatus. A later analysis associated about 16,000 TCR beta sequences with specific HLA alleles at a false discovery rate of 0.05. A later genetic analysis associated a missense DCLRE1C variant with V-gene and J-gene trimming of TCR beta chains, and an independent cohort replicated the association. According to a later analysis, parvovirus B19, influenza, CMV and Epstein-Barr virus appeared linked to several top co-occurrence clusters. An earlier analysis of approximately 500 of the donors showed that most TCR beta V segments appeared in productive rearrangements either about 90% or about 30% of the time, which broadly matched IMGT annotations. In vitro tests confirmed that a few of the cytomegalovirus-associated TCR beta chains recognize cytomegalovirus antigens. In the study, around 150 TCR beta chains were listed as associated with cytomegalovirus. Strong co-occurrence of HLA alleles, especially DR and DQ, made assigning TCR associations to individual alleles difficult. According to a later analysis, TCR association rates differed among HLA loci, with DRB1 alleles showing the most associated TCRs and HLA-C alleles showing the fewest. According to a later analysis, most CMV-associated TCR beta chains appeared to be HLA-restricted, and the HLA associations seemed to be driven largely by CMV exposure. Some IMGT-functional V segments, including TRBV6-2 and TRBV6-3, could not be distinguished by the 87-base-pair reads and were therefore excluded. Cytomegalovirus status was reported to be diagnosed by the classifier with high specificity and sensitivity in both the original and validation cohorts. A group of highly shared sequence variants was considered likely to be a technical artifact of the sequencing pipeline. While some public TCRs were present in many individuals, most TCR sequences turned up only very rarely across donors. A later genetic analysis reported fewer N-insertions in productive TCRs among donors in an Asian-associated ancestry cluster than the roughly 690-donor mean. Presence/absence analyses assumed roughly uniform sequencing depth across donors, an assumption that may not hold. A further reported finding was that TCR beta sequences accurately predicted the HLA-A and HLA-B alleles for most subjects in the first cohort. In a later analysis, HLA-associated TCR beta chains showed more clonal expansion and lower generation probabilities than non-associated chains that were equally common. The authors suggested that the approach could potentially be generalized to other disease states and immunological phenotypes.

In the germline V gene, CDR1 corresponds to KGHSH and CDR2 to LQKENI. Measured from the cysteine to the phenylalanine, the CDR3 is 14 residues long. Only the CDR3 DNA stays, 42 bases, in frame from base 1. V gives up 2 bases and J gives up 3 bases, and the segment between their germline ends measures 10 bases. The library relied on the immunoSEQ multiplex PCR assay. The multiplex PCR relied on a mix of 60 forward primers for TCR Vbeta segments and 13 reverse primers for TCR Jbeta segments. A multiplex PCR assay on genomic DNA amplified the CDR3 region of rearranged TCR beta genes. On the Illumina HiSeq System, the amplified TCR beta libraries were sequenced as 87-base-pair reads. The original methods were these. A later analysis counted about 80 million unique TCR beta chains across the 666 repertoires, and around 12 million of these chains were shared by at least two donors. Raw reads were error-corrected and collapsed into unique sequences by a nearest-neighbor algorithm in which closely related sequences were merged to remove PCR and sequencing errors. Alignment of CDR3 sequences to IMGT reference sequences was used to assign V, D and J gene segments. For a sequence to be retained, a match of at least six nucleotides was required to both a V gene segment and a J gene segment. A rearrangement was called productive if the CDR3 had no stop codons and remained in frame with V and J, and every other rearrangement was called non-productive. CDR3 was defined by IMGT convention, running from the second conserved V-encoded cysteine to the conserved J-encoded phenylalanine. In an earlier analysis of roughly 610 of the donors, sequences lacking an unambiguous match to a single V gene segment were excluded. In an earlier analysis of several hundred of the donors, V segments were called functional above 56.7% productive rearrangements and were called segregating when the between-donor standard deviation exceeded 5%. To diagnose cytomegalovirus status from the catalog of TCR beta chain sequences, a statistical classification framework was built. V and J gene assignment, in a later analysis, came from comparing TCR nucleotide sequences with IMGT/GENE-DB human TR gene sequences. The TCRdist pipeline was used in a later analysis to assign CDR3 sequences and most-parsimonious VDJ recombination scenarios. In a later analysis, each TCR beta chain was defined by its CDR3 amino acid sequence together with its V-gene family, and reads lacking a unique V-gene family were excluded. A later analysis removed 592 highly shared, low-generation-probability nucleotide sequences to deal with suspected cross-contamination and a sequencing artifact. For each public chain, a later analysis derived a clonal expansion index from normalized ranks of inferred template counts within each repertoire. In a later analysis, generation probabilities were computed using a VDJ recombination model fitted to out-of-frame rearrangements, and the results were checked against IGoR. A later analysis scored TCR-TCR, TCR-HLA and TCR-CMV co-occurrence with hypergeometric tests, applying a repertoire-size bias correction to TCR pairs. False discovery rates were estimated in a later analysis by permuting HLA or CMV assignments 20 times. In a later analysis, co-occurring TCRs were grouped using DBSCAN, and TCRdist sequence similarity was added for clustering within HLA-allele-positive subsets. Co-occurrence clustering excluded repertoires with fewer than 30,000 or more than 120,000 public chains, plus five with anomalous nucleotide sharing. TCRdb retrieved this table from immuneACCESS and kept in-frame rearrangements only. Not all clones are present; in checked studies, unresolved V genes account for under half, and no reason is known for the remainder. V and J calls and clone size come straight from that table; D and trimming were deduced from the DNA. This sample has around 200,000 clones in its table, and 75% to 85% of those were observed once. The ten largest clones take up about 0.63% of the sample.

The cohort consisted of 666 healthy bone marrow donors. At the time of sampling, all cohort members were nominally healthy, though unrecorded immune exposures were likely present. The donor tested CMV seronegative, placing the donor among the 350 or so seronegative members of the cohort. Every donor gave a peripheral blood sample, and the peripheral blood mononuclear cells from that sample were used for TCR beta sequencing. Genomic DNA extraction from the blood cell samples was performed with the Qiagen DNeasy Blood Extraction Kit. Notes on this clone: It lacks a known antigen. No much larger clone exists at a distance of one base, and base qualities are not known.

Sequences were obtained from PBMCs. The chain links TRBV18 with TRBJ1-1, with no confident D gene call. The sequence derives from a boy aged 5 to 17 in good health and CMV-seronegative. At the DNA level, the sequence is TGTGCCAGCTCACCATTAGCCTCTGACACTGAAGCTTTCTTT. Its product reads: CASSPLASDTEAFF.